This T cell receptor beta chain was identified in a study of control samples from healthy donors and cancer patients. This CDR3 has 15 residues. With 7 bases removed from V and 2 bases from J, the gap between germline ends came to 17 bases. The germline V gene has CDR1 LNHDA and CDR2 SQIVND (reference sequence). Profiling relied on immunoSEQ multiplex PCR, and the TCRdb table lists in-frame clones only, not all of them. Of about 160,000 clones listed, 85% to 95% are singletons. The TCR was taken from a woman between 35 and 50 years old in good health. Sequencing input: blood. This sequence joins TRBV19 and TRBJ1-1; D is ambiguous. CDR3 region: CASKFMGRENTEAFF. The CDR3 DNA follows: TGTGCCAGTAAATTTATGGGTAGGGAAAACACTGAAGCTTTCTTT.